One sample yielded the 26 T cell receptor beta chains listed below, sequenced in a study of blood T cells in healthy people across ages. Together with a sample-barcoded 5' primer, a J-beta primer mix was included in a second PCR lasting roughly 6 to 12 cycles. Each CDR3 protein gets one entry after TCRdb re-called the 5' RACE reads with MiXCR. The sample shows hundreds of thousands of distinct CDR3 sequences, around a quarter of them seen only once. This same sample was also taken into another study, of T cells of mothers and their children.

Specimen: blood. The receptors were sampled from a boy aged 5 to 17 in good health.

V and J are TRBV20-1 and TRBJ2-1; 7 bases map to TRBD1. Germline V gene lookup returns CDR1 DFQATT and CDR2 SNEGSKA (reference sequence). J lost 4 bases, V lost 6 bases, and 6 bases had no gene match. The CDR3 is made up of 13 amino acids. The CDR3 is CSAQGTAYNEQFF. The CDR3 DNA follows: TGCAGTGCACAAGGGACAGCTTACAATGAGCAGTTCTTC.

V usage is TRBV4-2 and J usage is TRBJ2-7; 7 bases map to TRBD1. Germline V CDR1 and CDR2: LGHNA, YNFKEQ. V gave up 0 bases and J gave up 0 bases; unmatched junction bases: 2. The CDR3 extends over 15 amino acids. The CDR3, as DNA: TGTGCCAGCAGCCAAGAGGACAGGTACTCCTACGAGCAGTACTTC. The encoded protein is CASSQEDRYSYEQYF.

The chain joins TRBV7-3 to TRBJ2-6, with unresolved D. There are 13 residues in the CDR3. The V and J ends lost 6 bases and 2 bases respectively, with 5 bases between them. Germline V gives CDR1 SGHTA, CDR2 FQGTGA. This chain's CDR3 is CASRETGANVLTF. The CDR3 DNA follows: TGTGCCAGCAGGGAAACTGGGGCCAACGTCCTGACTTTC.

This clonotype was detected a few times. The DNA for the CDR3 is TGTGCCAGCAGCCCTTCAGGGACAGGGTTCGCCGGGGAGCTGTTTTTT. Translating gives CASSPSGTGFAGELFF. This sequence joins TRBV12-3 or TRBV12-4 and TRBJ2-2; 9 nucleotides align to TRBD1. The V gene end was trimmed by 6 bases and the J gene end by 6 bases; junction bases not matched to a gene: 11. This CDR3 has 16 residues.

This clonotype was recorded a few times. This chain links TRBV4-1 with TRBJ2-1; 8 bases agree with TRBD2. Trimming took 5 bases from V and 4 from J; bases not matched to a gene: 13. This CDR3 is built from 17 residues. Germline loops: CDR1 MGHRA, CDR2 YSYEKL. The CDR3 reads CASSSPMRGGLYNEQFF. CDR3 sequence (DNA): TGCGCCAGCAGCTCCCCTATGCGCGGGGGGCTGTACAATGAGCAGTTCTTC.

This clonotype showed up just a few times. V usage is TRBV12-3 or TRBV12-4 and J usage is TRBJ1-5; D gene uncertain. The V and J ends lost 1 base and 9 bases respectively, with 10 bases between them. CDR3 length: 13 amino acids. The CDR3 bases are TGTGCCAGCAGTTTAGAGGCGGTTTTGCCCCAGCATTTT. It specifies CASSLEAVLPQHF.

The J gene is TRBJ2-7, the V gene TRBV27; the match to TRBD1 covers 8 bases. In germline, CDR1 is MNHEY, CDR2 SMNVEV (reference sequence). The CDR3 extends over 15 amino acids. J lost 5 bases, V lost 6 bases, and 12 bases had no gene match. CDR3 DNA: TGTGCCAGCAGCCTGCCGGTCAGGGGGCTGAACGAGCAGTACTTC. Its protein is CASSLPVRGLNEQYF.

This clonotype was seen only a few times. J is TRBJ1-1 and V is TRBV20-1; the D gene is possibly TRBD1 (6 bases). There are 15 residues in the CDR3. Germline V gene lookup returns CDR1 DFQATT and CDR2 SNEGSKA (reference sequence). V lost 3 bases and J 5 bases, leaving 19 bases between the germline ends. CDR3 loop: CSAREIGGDKTEAFF. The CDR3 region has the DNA TGCAGTGCTAGGGAGATAGGGGGGGATAAAACTGAAGCTTTCTTT.

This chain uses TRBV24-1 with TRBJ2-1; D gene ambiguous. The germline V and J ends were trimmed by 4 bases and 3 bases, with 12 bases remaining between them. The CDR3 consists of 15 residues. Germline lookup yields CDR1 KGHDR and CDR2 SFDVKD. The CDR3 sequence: CATSDPRENYNEQFF. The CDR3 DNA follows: TGTGCCACCAGTGACCCTCGTGAGAACTACAATGAGCAGTTCTTC.

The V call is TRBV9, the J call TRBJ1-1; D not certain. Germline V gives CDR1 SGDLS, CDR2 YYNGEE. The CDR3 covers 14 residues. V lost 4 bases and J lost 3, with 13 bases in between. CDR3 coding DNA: TGTGCCAGCAGCCCCAACCCCGAGTACACTGAAGCTTTCTTT. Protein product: CASSPNPEYTEAFF.

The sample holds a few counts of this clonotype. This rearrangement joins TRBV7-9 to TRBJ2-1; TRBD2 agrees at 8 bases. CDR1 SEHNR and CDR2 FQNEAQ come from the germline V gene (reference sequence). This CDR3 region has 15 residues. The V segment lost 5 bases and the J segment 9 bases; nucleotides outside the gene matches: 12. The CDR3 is CASSVKGTRGVEQFF. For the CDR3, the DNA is TGTGCCAGCAGCGTAAAGGGGACTAGGGGGGTTGAGCAGTTCTTC. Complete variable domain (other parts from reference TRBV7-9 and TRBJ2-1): DTGVSQNPRHKITKRGQNVTFRCDPISEHNRLYWYRQTLGQGPEFLTYFQNEAQLEKSRLLSDRFSAERPKGSFSTLEIQRTEQGDSAMYLCASSVKGTRGVEQFFGPGTRLTVL.

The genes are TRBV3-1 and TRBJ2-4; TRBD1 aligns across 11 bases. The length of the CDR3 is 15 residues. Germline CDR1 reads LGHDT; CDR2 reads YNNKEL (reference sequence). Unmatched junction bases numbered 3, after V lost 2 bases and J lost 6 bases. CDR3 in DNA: TGTGCCAGCAGCCAACTGGGACAGGGGGGAAACATTCAGTACTTC. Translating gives CASSQLGQGGNIQYF.

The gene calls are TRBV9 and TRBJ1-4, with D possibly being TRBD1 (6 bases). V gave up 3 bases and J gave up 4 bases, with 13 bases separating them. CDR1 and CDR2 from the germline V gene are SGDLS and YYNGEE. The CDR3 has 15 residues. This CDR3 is CASSGRGRFNEKLFF. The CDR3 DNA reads TGTGCCAGCAGCGGGCGGGGGCGCTTTAATGAAAAACTGTTTTTT.

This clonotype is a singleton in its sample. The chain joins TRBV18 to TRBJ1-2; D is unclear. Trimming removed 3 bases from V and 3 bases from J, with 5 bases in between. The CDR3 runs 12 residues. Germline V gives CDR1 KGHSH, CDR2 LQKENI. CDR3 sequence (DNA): TGTGCCAGCTCACCTGTTGACTATGGCTACACCTTC. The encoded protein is CASSPVDYGYTF.

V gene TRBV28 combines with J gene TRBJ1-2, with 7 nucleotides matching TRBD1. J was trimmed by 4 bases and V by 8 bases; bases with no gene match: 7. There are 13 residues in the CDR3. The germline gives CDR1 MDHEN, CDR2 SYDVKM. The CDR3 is CASGPGQSYGYTF. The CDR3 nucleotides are TGTGCCAGCGGCCCGGGACAGTCCTATGGCTACACCTTC.

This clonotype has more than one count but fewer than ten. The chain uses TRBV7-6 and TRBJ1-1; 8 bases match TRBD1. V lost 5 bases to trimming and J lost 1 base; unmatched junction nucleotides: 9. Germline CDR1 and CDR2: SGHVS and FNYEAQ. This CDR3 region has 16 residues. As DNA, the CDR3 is TGTGCCAGCAGCCGCAGTCCCGACAGGGGGAACACTGAAGCTTTCTTT. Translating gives CASSRSPDRGNTEAFF.

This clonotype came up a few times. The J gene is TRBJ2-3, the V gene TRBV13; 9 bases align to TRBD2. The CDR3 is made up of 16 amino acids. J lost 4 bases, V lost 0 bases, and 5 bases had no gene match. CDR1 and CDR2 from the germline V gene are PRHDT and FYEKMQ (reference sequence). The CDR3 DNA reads TGTGCCAGCAGCTTAGGGCCGGGACTAGCATCAGATACGCAGTATTTT. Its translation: CASSLGPGLASDTQYF.

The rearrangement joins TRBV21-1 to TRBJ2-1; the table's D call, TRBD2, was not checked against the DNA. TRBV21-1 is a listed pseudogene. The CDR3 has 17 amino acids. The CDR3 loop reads CASSKGWETSGYNEQFF. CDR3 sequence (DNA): TGTGCCAGCAGCAAGGGATGGGAGACTAGCGGCTACAATGAGCAGTTCTTC.

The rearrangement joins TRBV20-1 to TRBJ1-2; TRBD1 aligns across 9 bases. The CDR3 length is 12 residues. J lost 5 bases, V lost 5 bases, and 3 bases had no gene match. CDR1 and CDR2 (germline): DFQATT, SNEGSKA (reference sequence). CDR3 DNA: TGCAGTGCTTCCGACAGGGGGTATGGCTACACCTTC. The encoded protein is CSASDRGYGYTF.

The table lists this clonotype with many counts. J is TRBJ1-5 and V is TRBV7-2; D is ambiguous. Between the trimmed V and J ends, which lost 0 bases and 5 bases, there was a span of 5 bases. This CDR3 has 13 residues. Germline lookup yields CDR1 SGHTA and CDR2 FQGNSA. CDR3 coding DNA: TGTGCCAGCAGCTTAGCGGAGGATCAGCCCCAGCATTTT. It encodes CASSLAEDQPQHF. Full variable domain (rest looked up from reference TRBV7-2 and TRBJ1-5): GAGVSQSPSNKVTEKGKDVELRCDPISGHTALYWYRQSLGQGLEFLIYFQGNSAPDKSGLPSDRFSAERTGGSVSTLTIQRTQQEDSAVYLCASSLAEDQPQHFGDGTRLSIL.

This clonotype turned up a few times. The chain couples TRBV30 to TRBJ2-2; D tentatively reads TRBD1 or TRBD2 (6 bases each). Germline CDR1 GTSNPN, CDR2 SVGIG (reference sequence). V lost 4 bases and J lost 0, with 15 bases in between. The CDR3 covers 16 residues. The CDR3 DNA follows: TGTGCCTGGAAAGGGTGGGGGGCCTCGAACACCGGGGAGCTGTTTTTT. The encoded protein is CAWKGWGASNTGELFF. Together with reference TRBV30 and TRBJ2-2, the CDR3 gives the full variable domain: SQTIHQWPATLVQPVGSPLSLECTVEGTSNPNLYWYRQAAGRGLQLLFYSVGIGQISSEVPQNLSASRPQDRQFILSSKKLLLSDSGFYLCAWKGWGASNTGELFFGEGSRLTVL.

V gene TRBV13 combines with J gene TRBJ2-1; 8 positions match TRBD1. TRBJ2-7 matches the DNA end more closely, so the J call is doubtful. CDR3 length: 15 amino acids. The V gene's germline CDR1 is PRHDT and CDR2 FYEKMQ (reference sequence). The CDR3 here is CASSAQTGEFYEQYF. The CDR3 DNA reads TGTGCCAGCAGCGCCCAGACAGGGGAATTTTACGAGCAGTACTTC.

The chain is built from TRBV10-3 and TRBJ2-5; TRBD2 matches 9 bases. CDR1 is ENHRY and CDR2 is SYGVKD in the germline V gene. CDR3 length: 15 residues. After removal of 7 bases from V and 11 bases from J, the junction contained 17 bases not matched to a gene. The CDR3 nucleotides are TGTGCCATCACTCCATTCCGGGGTGGCGGGGGGGAGCAGTACTTC. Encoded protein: CAITPFRGGGGEQYF.

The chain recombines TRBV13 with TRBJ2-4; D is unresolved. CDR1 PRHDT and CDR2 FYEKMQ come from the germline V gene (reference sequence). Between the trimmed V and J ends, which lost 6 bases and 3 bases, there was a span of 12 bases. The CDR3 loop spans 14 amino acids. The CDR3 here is CASSRQVDKNIQYF. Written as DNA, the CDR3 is TGTGCCAGCAGTCGCCAGGTGGACAAAAACATTCAGTACTTC. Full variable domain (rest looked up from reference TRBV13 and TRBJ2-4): AAGVIQSPRHLIKEKRETATLKCYPIPRHDTVYWYQQGPGQDPQFLISFYEKMQSDKGSIPDRFSAQQFSDYHSELNMSSLELGDSALYFCASSRQVDKNIQYFGAGTRLSVL.

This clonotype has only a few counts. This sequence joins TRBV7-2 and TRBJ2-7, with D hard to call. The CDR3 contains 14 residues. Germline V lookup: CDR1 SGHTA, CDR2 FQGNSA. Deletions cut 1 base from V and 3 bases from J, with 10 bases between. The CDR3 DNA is TGTGCCAGCAGCTTAGGGTGGCCTAACTACGAGCAGTACTTC. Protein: CASSLGWPNYEQYF.

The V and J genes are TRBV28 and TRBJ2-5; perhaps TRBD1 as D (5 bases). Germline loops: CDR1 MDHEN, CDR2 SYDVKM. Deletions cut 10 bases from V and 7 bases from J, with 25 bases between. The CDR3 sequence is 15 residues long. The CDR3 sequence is CAITEKVAGTGTQYF. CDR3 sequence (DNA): TGTGCCATCACGGAAAAGGTGGCTGGAACAGGGACCCAGTACTTC.